One and the same sample provided the 27 T cell receptor beta chains below, sequenced in a study of TIL therapy for anti-PD-1-resistant metastatic lung cancer (dated by TCRdb to about 2021). TCR beta CDR3 regions were amplified from genomic DNA with the immunoSEQ v3 hsTCRB kit using bias-controlled multiplex PCR. In its TCRdb copy, this immuneACCESS table keeps in-frame sequences only and misses some clones. Where compared with another copy, unresolved V genes explain less than half of these, and the others have no known cause. This sample lists roughly 92,000 clones; about three fifths were detected once. Clones ranked in the top ten supply 9.5% to 13% of the sample. The time point label, read with the paper, signifies: pre-treatment sample, taken before nivolumab and TIL therapy. Excised metastases, mostly pleural nodules or supraclavicular lymph nodes, were used as baseline tumor samples and were taken from the same resection from which TIL were grown.

Sequenced here: tumor tissue, sampled at baseline. The receptors come from a person aged 25-80 years with non-small cell lung cancer.

The chain recombines TRBV19 with TRBJ2-1, with 7 positions matching TRBD2. This CDR3 region has 15 residues. V shed 1 base and J 4 bases; nucleotides not matched to a gene: 4. Germline loops: CDR1 LNHDA, CDR2 SQIVND (reference sequence). CDR3 region: CASSIGTSGYNEQFF. In DNA, the CDR3 is TGTGCCAGTAGTATAGGGACTAGTGGGTACAATGAGCAGTTCTTC.

The CDR3 DNA reads as TGTGCCAGCAGTTACTCTATTGACAGGGGGGATGGCTACACCTTC. Residues: CASSYSIDRGDGYTF. This rearrangement joins TRBV6-6 to TRBJ1-2; 9 bases map to TRBD1. V lost 0 bases and J lost 6; bases outside the gene matches: 5. CDR3 size: 15 residues. CDR1 MNHNY and CDR2 SVGAGI come from the germline V gene (reference sequence).

This clone was counted between two and nine times. This chain links TRBV6-5 with TRBJ1-6; possibly TRBD1 for D (6 bases). CDR1 is MNHEY and CDR2 is SVGAGI in the germline V gene. This CDR3 has 14 residues. V lost 6 bases and J lost 7, with 13 bases in between. The CDR3 is CASSLERGNSPLHF. Written as DNA, the CDR3 is TGTGCCAGCAGCCTCGAGAGGGGGAATTCACCCCTCCACTTT.

The chain is built from TRBV3-1 (or the pseudogene TRBV3-2) and TRBJ2-5; TRBD2 is a possible D gene (6 bases). Germline lookup yields CDR1 LGHDT and CDR2 YNNKEL (reference sequence). V dropped 1 base and J dropped 2 bases, with 11 bases sitting between them. This CDR3 has 15 amino acids. The CDR3 protein is CASSQVDYQQETQYF. For the CDR3, the DNA is TGTGCCAGCAGCCAAGTGGACTACCAGCAAGAGACCCAGTACTTC.

This clone was counted once. This chain uses TRBV6-2 or TRBV6-3 with TRBJ1-5; D ambiguous. Deletions cut 2 bases from V and 0 bases from J, with 5 bases between. This CDR3 comprises 14 residues. Germline CDR1 reads MNHEY; CDR2 reads SVGEGT. This chain's CDR3 is CASSYVGSNQPQHF. For the CDR3, the DNA is TGTGCCAGCAGTTACGTCGGTAGCAATCAGCCCCAGCATTTT.

The CDR3 nucleotides are TGTGCCACCAGCAGAGGGGGAGGCGGAAGCAATCAGCCCCAGCATTTT. This translates into CATSRGGGGSNQPQHF. The chain employs TRBV15 and TRBJ1-5; D not certain. V was clipped by 1 base and J by 1 base, with 11 bases between them. The CDR3 has 16 residues. Germline V gives CDR1 LNHNV, CDR2 YYDKDF (reference sequence).

V is TRBV19 and J is TRBJ2-3, with a tentative D call TRBD1 (5 bases). CDR3 length: 11 residues. With 3 bases removed from V and 10 bases from J, the gap between germline ends came to 8 bases. Germline CDR1 reads LNHDA; CDR2 reads SQIVND (reference sequence). The CDR3 region is CASSMTEAQYF. In DNA, the CDR3 is TGTGCCAGTAGTATGACAGAGGCGCAGTATTTT.

CDR3 in amino acids: CASSYSMVAPEAFF. In DNA, the CDR3 is TGTGCCAGCAGTTACTCGATGGTGGCCCCCGAAGCTTTCTTT. This sequence joins TRBV6-5 and TRBJ1-1; D is undetermined. CDR3 length: 14 amino acids. Germline values: CDR1 MNHEY, CDR2 SVGAGI. V lost 0 bases and J lost 8, with 13 bases in between.

This clone was detected only once. This sequence joins TRBV9 and TRBJ2-3; a possible D gene is TRBD2 (7 bases). Per germline, CDR1 SGDLS and CDR2 YYNGEE. CDR3 length: 14 amino acids. Trimming took 0 bases from V and 4 from J, leaving 9 bases between them. CDR3 loop: CASSVGGGADTQYF. CDR3 DNA sequence: TGTGCCAGCAGCGTAGGCGGGGGCGCAGATACGCAGTATTTT.

CDR3: CASSQTSGGPTSEQYF. CDR3 DNA: TGCGCCAGCAGCCAAACTAGCGGGGGGCCTACGAGCGAGCAGTACTTC. The chain uses TRBV4-3 and TRBJ2-7; 12 bases align to TRBD2. J lost 6 bases, V lost 2 bases, and 8 bases had no gene match. Germline V CDR1 and CDR2: LGHNA, YSLEER. The length of the CDR3 is 16 residues.

This chain connects TRBV6-2 or TRBV6-3 to TRBJ2-7, with 9 positions matching TRBD2. Germline assignment: CDR1 MNHEY and CDR2 SVGEGT. The V segment lost 4 bases and the J segment 5 bases; nucleotides outside the gene matches: 12. The CDR3 runs to 16 residues. Written as DNA, the CDR3 is TGTGCCAGCAGTTCAGGCTTGTTAGCGGGAGTGGACGAGCAGTACTTC. Its protein product is CASSSGLLAGVDEQYF.

This clone showed up just a few times. The genes are TRBV28 and TRBJ1-3, with 7 nucleotides matching TRBD1. The ends lost 8 bases at V and 2 bases at J; junction bases unmatched: 3. CDR1 is MDHEN and CDR2 is SYDVKM in the germline V gene. The CDR3 covers 13 residues. The CDR3 nucleotides are TGTGCCAGCCGACAGGGCGCTGGAAACACCATATATTTT. It specifies CASRQGAGNTIYF. The full variable domain, its missing parts supplied by reference TRBV28 and TRBJ1-3, is DVKVTQSSRYLVKRTGEKVFLECVQDMDHENMFWYRQDPGLGLRLIYFSYDVKMKEKGDIPEGYSVSREKKERFSLILESASTNQTSMYLCASRQGAGNTIYFGEGSWLTVV.

The table lists this clone with a count of one. DNA of the CDR3: TGTGCCTGGAGTGGATGGCTTACTAATGAAAAACTGTTTTTT. Protein: CAWSGWLTNEKLFF. V and J are TRBV30 and TRBJ1-4, with D unclear. V was pared by 1 base and J by 2 bases, with 8 bases between. The length of the CDR3 is 14 residues. Germline V gives CDR1 GTSNPN, CDR2 SVGIG (reference sequence).

This rearrangement joins TRBV2 to TRBJ2-5; 13 nucleotides agree with TRBD2. The germline V gene encodes CDR1 SNHLY and CDR2 FYNNEI. V lost 7 bases to trimming and J lost 2 bases; unmatched junction nucleotides: 4. CDR3 length: 15 residues. The CDR3 DNA reads TGTGCCAGCAATCGACTAGCGGGGGGACAAGAGACCCAGTACTTC. The encoded protein is CASNRLAGGQETQYF.

The rearrangement uses TRBV5-4 and TRBJ2-3; 11 nucleotides align to TRBD2. CDR1 SGHNT and CDR2 YYREEE come from the germline V gene (reference sequence). V lost 2 bases and J lost 5; bases outside the gene matches: 10. The CDR3 is made up of 17 amino acids. The CDR3 DNA reads TGTGCCAGCAGCTTAGGACTAGCGGGTGGGAGTGTAGATACGCAGTATTTT. Translating it yields CASSLGLAGGSVDTQYF.

The chain recombines TRBV21-1 with TRBJ1-5. TRBV21-1 is a documented pseudogene. The CDR3 runs 15 residues. The CDR3 reads CASSKERLLTQPQHF. The CDR3 bases are TGTGCCAGCAGCAAAGAAAGACTACTCACTCAGCCCCAGCATTTT.

The V gene is TRBV24-1, the J gene TRBJ2-1; 10 bases are a match to TRBD2. The V gene's germline CDR1 is KGHDR and CDR2 SFDVKD. With V trimmed by 3 bases and J by 0 bases, 4 bases remained unmatched. The CDR3 is made up of 17 amino acids. CDR3 in DNA: TGTGCCACCAGTGATACCCAGCGGGGGGGCTCCTACAATGAGCAGTTCTTC. It yields the protein CATSDTQRGGSYNEQFF.

The CDR3 sequence: CASSPEWGRNTEAFF. CDR3 DNA sequence: TGTGCCAGCTCACCAGAGTGGGGCAGGAACACTGAAGCTTTCTTT. The chain is built from TRBV18 and TRBJ1-1, with D maybe TRBD1 (5 bases). Germline values: CDR1 KGHSH, CDR2 LQKENI. The CDR3 consists of 15 residues. The ends were cut back, 2 bases at V and 1 base at J, with 11 bases in the middle.

V and J are TRBV15 and TRBJ1-1, with D possibly matching TRBD1 (6 bases). The germline V gene encodes CDR1 LNHNV and CDR2 YYDKDF (reference sequence). The ends were cut back, 4 bases at V and 5 bases at J, with 11 bases in the middle. The CDR3 extends over 13 amino acids. This CDR3 reads CATSKGGYTEAFF. CDR3 nucleotides: TGTGCCACCAGCAAAGGGGGTTATACTGAAGCTTTCTTT. Looking up the rest from reference TRBV15 and TRBJ1-1 gives the full variable domain: DAMVIQNPRYQVTQFGKPVTLSCSQTLNHNVMYWYQQKSSQAPKLLFHYYDKDFNNEADTPDNFQSRRPNTSFCFLDIRSPGLGDTAMYLCATSKGGYTEAFFGQGTRLTVV.

The gene calls are TRBV7-9 and TRBJ2-5; D is unclear. Trimming took 4 bases from V and 4 from J, leaving 10 bases between them. Germline V lookup: CDR1 SEHNR, CDR2 FQNEAQ (reference sequence). The CDR3 covers 13 residues. DNA of the CDR3: TGTGCCAGCAGCTCAGCAGGAGCAGAGACCCAGTACTTC. It codes for CASSSAGAETQYF.

This sequence joins TRBV11-3 and TRBJ2-3, with D possibly TRBD1 on 5 matching bases. V was shortened by 3 bases and J by 4 bases, with 14 bases between the two germline ends. The CDR3 contains 15 residues. Germline V gives CDR1 SGHNT, CDR2 YENEEA. This chain's CDR3 is CASSLGLDRSDTQYF. The CDR3 bases are TGTGCCAGCAGCTTGGGGCTAGATAGGTCAGATACGCAGTATTTT.

The chain carries TRBV18 and TRBJ2-7; TRBD2 matches 7 bases. This CDR3 is built from 14 residues. Germline trimming cut 4 bases from V and 2 bases from J; bases unmatched to any gene: 5. Per the germline V gene, CDR1 is KGHSH and CDR2 is LQKENI. In DNA form, the CDR3 reads TGTGCCAGCTCACTAGCGGGTTTTACCTACGAGCAGTACTTC. This gives the protein CASSLAGFTYEQYF.

This clone was observed a few times. V gene TRBV2 combines with J gene TRBJ1-1, with D unclear. This CDR3 is built from 15 residues. Germline V gene data show CDR1 as SNHLY and CDR2 as FYNNEI. The V end was cut by 7 bases, the J end by 0 bases, with 15 bases between. The CDR3 sequence is CASNPPVRLNTEAFF. CDR3 bases: TGTGCCAGCAACCCTCCGGTACGGCTGAACACTGAAGCTTTCTTT.

CDR3 protein: CASSLVLAGGLQETQYF. The CDR3 coding sequence is TGCGCCAGCAGCTTGGTATTGGCGGGAGGTCTCCAAGAGACCCAGTACTTC. This chain links TRBV5-1 with TRBJ2-5; 8 bases match TRBD2. Looked up from germline, CDR1 is SGHRS and CDR2 is YFSETQ. V was pared by 0 bases and J by 1 base, with 8 bases of the junction left unmatched. The CDR3 has 17 amino acids.

The rearrangement joins TRBV7-9 to TRBJ2-5; D is possibly TRBD1 or TRBD2 (5 bases each). Per the germline V gene, CDR1 is SEHNR and CDR2 is FQNEAQ (reference sequence). V was clipped by 2 bases and J by 4 bases, with 17 bases between them. The CDR3 spans 16 residues. The CDR3 reads CASSLSFGRDGETQYF. CDR3 nucleotide sequence: TGTGCCAGCAGCTTAAGTTTCGGCAGGGACGGAGAGACCCAGTACTTC.

This clone turned up a few times. The rearrangement joins TRBV28 to TRBJ2-7; D may be TRBD2 (6 bases). V was trimmed by 2 bases and J by 2 bases, leaving 10 bases between them. CDR1 is MDHEN and CDR2 is SYDVKM in the germline V gene. CDR3 size: 14 residues. CDR3 DNA: TGTGCCAGCAGTTTAGTCGGGGGAACCTACGAGCAGTACTTC. This gives the protein CASSLVGGTYEQYF.

This chain uses TRBV7-2 with TRBJ1-1, with D perhaps TRBD1 (5 bases). This CDR3 spans 15 amino acids. V was pared by 1 base and J by 3 bases, with 12 bases between. The V gene's germline CDR1 is SGHTA and CDR2 FQGNSA. The CDR3 here is CASSLGRVGYTEAFF. CDR3 bases: TGTGCCAGCAGCTTAGGCAGGGTAGGGTACACTGAAGCTTTCTTT.